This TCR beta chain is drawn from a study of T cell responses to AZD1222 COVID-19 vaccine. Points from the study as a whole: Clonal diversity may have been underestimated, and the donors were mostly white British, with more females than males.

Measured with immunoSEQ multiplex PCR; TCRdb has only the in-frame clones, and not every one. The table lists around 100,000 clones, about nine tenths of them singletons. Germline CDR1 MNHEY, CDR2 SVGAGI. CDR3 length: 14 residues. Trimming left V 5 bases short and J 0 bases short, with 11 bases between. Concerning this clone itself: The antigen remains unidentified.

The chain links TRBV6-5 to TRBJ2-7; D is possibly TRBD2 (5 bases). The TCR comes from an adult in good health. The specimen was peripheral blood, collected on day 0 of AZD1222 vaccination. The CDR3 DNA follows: TGTGCCAGCAGTCGCGGGCTTAGCTCCTACGAGCAGTACTTC. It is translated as CASSRGLSSYEQYF.